The text below deals with one TCR beta chain. The data were obtained in a study of cytomegalovirus exposure and HLA in healthy donors. Looked up from germline, CDR1 is MNHNS and CDR2 is SASEGT. The length of the CDR3 is 10 residues. Trimming left V 11 bases short and J 4 bases short, with 7 bases between. While unrecorded immune exposures were likely, the donors were nominally healthy when sampled. Use of 60 Vbeta and 13 Jbeta primers characterized the PCR. Measured with immunoSEQ multiplex PCR; TCRdb has only the in-frame clones, and not every one. The sample lists under 200,000 clones, around 79% occurring once.

Sequenced input: PBMCs. The V and J genes are TRBV6-1 and TRBJ2-3; TRBD1 is a possible D gene (5 bases). The TCR was taken from a man between 18 and 29 years old in good health and CMV-seronegative. CDR3 nucleotide sequence: TGTGCCTGGGGCGCAGATACGCAGTATTTT. Amino acids: CAWGADTQYF.